This T cell receptor beta chain appears in the sequencing data of a study of T cell changes during pregnancy in multiple sclerosis. There are 13 residues in the CDR3. Germline assignment: CDR1 SGHAT and CDR2 FQNNGV. The V segment lost 5 bases and the J segment 8 bases; nucleotides outside the gene matches: 4. Some clones are missing from TCRdb's copy, which holds only in-frame ones; the method was immunoSEQ multiplex PCR. Among 55,000 to 65,000 clones listed, about 93% were seen once. This chain links TRBV11-2 with TRBJ1-2, with 11 bases matching TRBD1. The source material was CD8+ T cells from peripheral blood mononuclear cells, sampled in the third trimester of pregnancy. The origin of this receptor is a female donor with multiple sclerosis, enrolled in a pregnancy study. CDR3 DNA: TGTGCCAGCAGCCCGGACAGGGGGCTCGGCTACACCTTC. Its translation: CASSPDRGLGYTF.